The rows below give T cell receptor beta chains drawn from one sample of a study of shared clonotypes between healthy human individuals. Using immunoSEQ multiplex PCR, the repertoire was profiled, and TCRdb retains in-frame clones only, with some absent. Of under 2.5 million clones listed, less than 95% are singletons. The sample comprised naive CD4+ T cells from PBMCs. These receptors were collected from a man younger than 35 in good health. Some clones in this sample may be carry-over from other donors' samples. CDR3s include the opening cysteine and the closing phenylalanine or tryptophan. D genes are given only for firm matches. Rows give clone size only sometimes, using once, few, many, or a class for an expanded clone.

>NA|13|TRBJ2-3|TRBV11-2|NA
TGTGCCAGCAGCTTATCCTGGGGAGATACGCAGTATTTT
CASSLSWGDTQYF
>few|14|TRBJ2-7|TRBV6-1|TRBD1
TGTGCCAGCAGGACAACCGGGACAGGGATCGGGCAGTACTTC
CASRTTGTGIGQYF
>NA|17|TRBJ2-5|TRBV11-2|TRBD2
TGTGCCAGCAGCTTAGTGGGTAGCGGGAGATTGGGGGAGACCCAGTACTTC
CASSLVGSGRLGETQYF
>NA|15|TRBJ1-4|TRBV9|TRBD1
TGTGCCAGCAGTTTATTGACAGGGGCGGACGAAAAACTGTTTTTT
CASSLLTGADEKLFF
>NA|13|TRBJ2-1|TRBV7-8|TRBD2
TGTGCCAGCAGCCGAACTAGCGCCAATGAGCAGTTCTTC
CASSRTSANEQFF
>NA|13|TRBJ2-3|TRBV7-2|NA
TGTGCCAGCAGCTTAGCGGGGGAAGATACGCAGTATTTT
CASSLAGEDTQYF
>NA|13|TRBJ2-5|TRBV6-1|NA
TGTGCCAGCAGTGTCAGGGGACAAGAGACCCAGTACTTC
CASSVRGQETQYF
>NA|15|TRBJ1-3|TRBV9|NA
TGTGCCAGCAGCTTTACAGGGTCTTCAGGAAACACCATATATTTT
CASSFTGSSGNTIYF
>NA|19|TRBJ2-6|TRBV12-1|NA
TGTGCCAGCAGCTTTCGGGGGGACGGCCTCGTACCTGGGGCCAACGTCCTGACTTTC
CASSFRGDGLVPGANVLTF
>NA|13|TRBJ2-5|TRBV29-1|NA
TGCAGCGTTGGGACCTCGAATCAGGAGACCCAGTACTTC
CSVGTSNQETQYF
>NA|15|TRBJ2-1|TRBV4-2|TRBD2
TGTGCCAGCAGCCAAGTGGTAGCGGGAGGCAATGAGCAGTTCTTC
CASSQVVAGGNEQFF
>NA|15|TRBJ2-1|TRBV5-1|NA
TGCGCCAGCAGCTTCACAGGTGCCCCTTACAATGAGCAGTTCTTC
CASSFTGAPYNEQFF
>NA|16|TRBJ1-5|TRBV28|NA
TGTGCCAGCAGTTTAGGGGCATTCCTTAGCAATCAGCCCCAGCATTTT
CASSLGAFLSNQPQHF
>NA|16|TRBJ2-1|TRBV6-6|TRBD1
TGTGCCAGCAGGCACTTAGGGACAGGGGAATACAATGAGCAGTTCTTC
CASRHLGTGEYNEQFF
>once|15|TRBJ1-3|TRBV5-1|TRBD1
TGCGCCAGCAGCTCAGGGACAGGGTCTGGAAACACCATATATTTT
CASSSGTGSGNTIYF
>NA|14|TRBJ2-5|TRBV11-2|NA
TGTGCCAGCAGCTCGCGGGACGCACAAGAGACCCAGTACTTC
CASSSRDAQETQYF
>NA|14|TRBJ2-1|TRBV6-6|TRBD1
TGTGCCAGCAGTTACGGAACAGGGGACAATGAGCAGTTCTTC
CASSYGTGDNEQFF
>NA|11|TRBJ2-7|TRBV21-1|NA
TGTGCCAGCAGCAGAGATCGGGAGCAGTACTTC
CASSRDREQYF
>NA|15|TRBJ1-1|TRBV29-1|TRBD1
TGCAGCGTTGGGGGTCAGGGGGTCTGGGGCACTGAAGCTTTCTTT
CSVGGQGVWGTEAFF
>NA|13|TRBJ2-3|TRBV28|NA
TGTGCCAGCAGTCCACCGTTGGGAAAAACGCAGTATTTT
CASSPPLGKTQYF
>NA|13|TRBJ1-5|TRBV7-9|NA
TGTGCCAGCAGCTTAAGAGGGTTACAGCCCCAGCATTTT
CASSLRGLQPQHF
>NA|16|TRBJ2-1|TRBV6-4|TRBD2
TGTGCCAGCAGTGACTCGAGGGCTAGCGGGAGGAATGAGCAGTTCTTC
CASSDSRASGRNEQFF
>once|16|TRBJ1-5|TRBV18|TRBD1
TGTGCCAGCTCACCGGGGGACAGGGGTGGCAATCAGCCCCAGCATTTT
CASSPGDRGGNQPQHF
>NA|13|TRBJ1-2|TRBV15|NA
TGTGCCACCAGCAGACAAGGCAGGTATGGCTACACCTTC
CATSRQGRYGYTF
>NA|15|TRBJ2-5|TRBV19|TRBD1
TGTGCCAGTAGCGTTCACAGGGGGCAATATGAGACCCAGTACTTC
CASSVHRGQYETQYF
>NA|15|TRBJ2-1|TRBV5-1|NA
TGCGCCAGCAGCTTAGGGACTCCTACCTACAATGAGCAGTTCTTC
CASSLGTPTYNEQFF
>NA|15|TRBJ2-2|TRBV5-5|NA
TGTGCCAGCAGCTTGGCCGCAGGGAACACCGGGGAGCTGTTTTTT
CASSLAAGNTGELFF
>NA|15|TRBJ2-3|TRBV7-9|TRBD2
TGTGCCAGCAGCTTTGTAGCGGGCGGCACAGATACGCAGTATTTT
CASSFVAGGTDTQYF
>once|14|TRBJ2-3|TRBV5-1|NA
TGCGCCAGCAGCTCCACCCGCCGCACAGATACGCAGTATTTT
CASSSTRRTDTQYF
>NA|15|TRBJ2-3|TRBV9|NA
TGTGCCAGCAGCGACCAGGGACTGTTCCCAGATACGCAGTATTTT
CASSDQGLFPDTQYF
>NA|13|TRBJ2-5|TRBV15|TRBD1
TGTGCCAGGCCGGGACAGGAACAAGAGACCCAGTACTTC
CARPGQEQETQYF
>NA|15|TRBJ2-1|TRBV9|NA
TGTGCCAGCAGCGTCGTATCAAGCTCCTACAATGAGCAGTTCTTC
CASSVVSSSYNEQFF
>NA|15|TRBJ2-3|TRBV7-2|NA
TGTGCCAGCAGCTTAGCCCGGATCTCCCAGGATACGCAGTATTTT
CASSLARISQDTQYF
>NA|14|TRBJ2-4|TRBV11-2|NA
TGTGCCAGCAGCCCAGCCGGGGGCAAAAACATTCAGTACTTC
CASSPAGGKNIQYF
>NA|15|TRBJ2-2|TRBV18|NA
TGTGCCAGCTCACGATTACACGCGAACACCGGGGAGCTGTTTTTT
CASSRLHANTGELFF
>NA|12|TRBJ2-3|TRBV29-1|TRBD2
TGCAGCGCCCTCATGGGGGGGGATACGCAGTATTTT
CSALMGGDTQYF